This T cell receptor (beta chain) appears in the sequencing data of a study of T cell changes during pregnancy in multiple sclerosis. This clone was recorded only once. This table comes from immunoSEQ multiplex PCR, and its TCRdb copy is limited to in-frame clones, with some not included. The sample shows tens of thousands of clones, 85% to 95% of them seen only once. The CDR3 sequence is 16 residues long. Trimming removed 6 bases at V and 1 base at J, with 18 bases between. Germline lookup yields CDR1 MNHNY and CDR2 SVGAGI (reference sequence). The sample consisted of peripheral blood, taken in the third trimester of pregnancy. This clonotype originated in a female donor in good health, enrolled as a control in a pregnancy study. The rearrangement links TRBV6-6 to TRBJ1-1; D is possibly TRBD1 (6 bases). In DNA form, the CDR3 reads TGTGCCAGCAGATATGACGACAGGTCACCGAACACTGAAGCTTTCTTT. Its translation is CASRYDDRSPNTEAFF.